This record concerns one T cell receptor (beta chain) sequence. The sample comes from a study of T-cell reconstitution after alpha-beta-depleted transplantation in children. A TCRbeta library incorporating unique molecular identifiers was prepared. TCRdb reanalysed the PCR reads using MiXCR and keeps one entry per CDR3 protein. Among 500,000 to 750,000 distinct CDR3 sequences listed, 27% were seen once. Germline V gene data show CDR1 as SGHRS and CDR2 as YFSETQ. The V end was cut by 0 bases, the J end by 0 bases, with 18 bases between. The CDR3 loop spans 19 amino acids. Sequenced here: PBMCs, sampled before TCRalphabeta/CD19-depleted stem cell transplant. J is TRBJ2-2 and V is TRBV5-1, with D hard to call. This clonotype was obtained from a boy in the first two years of life with Wiskott-Aldrich syndrome, due to receive a stem cell transplant. The CDR3 sequence: CASSLAGFSDGANTGELFF. CDR3 nucleotide sequence: TGCGCCAGCAGCTTGGCAGGCTTCTCCGACGGCGCGAACACCGGGGAGCTGTTTTTT.